The sequence of this TCR beta chain was determined in a study of blood T cells in healthy people across ages. The CDR3 sequence is 17 residues long. The germline V gene encodes CDR1 PRHDT and CDR2 FYEKMQ (reference sequence). This clonotype showed up just a few times. The authors ran a second PCR of 7 to 11 cycles using a sample-barcoded 5' primer and a J-beta primer mix. Each CDR3 protein gets one entry after TCRdb re-called the 5' RACE reads with MiXCR. The sample lists over 750,000 distinct CDR3 sequences; 20% to 25% were seen once. This sample also appeared in a second study, on T cells of mothers and their children. From that study: Persisting microchimeric T cell clones went undetected.

This sequence joins TRBV13 and TRBJ2-1; 8 bases are shared with TRBD1. The DNA end is a closer match to TRBJ2-5, so the J assignment may be wrong. The clonotype originates from a boy aged 10-17 years in good health. The sequencing sample was made of blood. In DNA form, the CDR3 reads TGTGCCAGCAATGAAATGACGGGGACAGGTGATAGGAAGACCCAGTACTTC. Its protein product is CASNEMTGTGDRKTQYF.